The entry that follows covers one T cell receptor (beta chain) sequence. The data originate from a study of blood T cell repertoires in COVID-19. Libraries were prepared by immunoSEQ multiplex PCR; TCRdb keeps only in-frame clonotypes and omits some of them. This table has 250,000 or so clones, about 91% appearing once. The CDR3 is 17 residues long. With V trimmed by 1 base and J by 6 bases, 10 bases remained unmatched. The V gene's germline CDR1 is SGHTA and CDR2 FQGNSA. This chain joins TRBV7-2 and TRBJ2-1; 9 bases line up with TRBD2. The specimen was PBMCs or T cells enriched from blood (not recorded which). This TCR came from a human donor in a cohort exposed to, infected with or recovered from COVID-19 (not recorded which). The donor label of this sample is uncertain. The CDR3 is CASSLELRGGRGNEQFF. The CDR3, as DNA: TGTGCCAGCAGCTTAGAATTGCGGGGGGGCCGGGGCAATGAGCAGTTCTTC.